A selection of T cell receptor beta chains follows, all from one sample in a study of T cell changes during pregnancy in multiple sclerosis. Generated by immunoSEQ multiplex PCR, the TCRdb table keeps only in-frame clones and is missing some. The data hold some 20,000 clones, with 70% to 90% observed a single time. Sequenced here: CD4+ T cells from peripheral blood mononuclear cells, sampled in the first trimester of pregnancy. These receptors were collected from a female donor in good health, enrolled as a control in a pregnancy study. Both conserved end residues are part of each CDR3. A D gene is named only where the DNA matches it firmly. Expanded clones get a size class; other rows say once, few or many, or leave the size out.

TRBD2,NA,TRBJ2-3,TRBV13,TGTGCCAGCAGCTTAAGACTAGCGGGGGCCGGCCGGGATCTGAATACGCAGTATTTT,CASSLRLAGAGRDLNTQYF
NA,NA,TRBJ2-7,TRBV2,TGTGCCGGACGGCGGGATCCTCTCGACGAGCAGTACTTC,CAGRRDPLDEQYF
NA,NA,TRBJ1-1,TRBV30,TGTGCCCAAGGGGGTTACACTGAAGCTTTCTTT,CAQGGYTEAFF
NA,NA,TRBJ2-2,TRBV7-9,TGTGCCAGCAGCTTAGACGGGTACACCGGGGAGCTGTTTTTT,CASSLDGYTGELFF
NA,NA,TRBJ2-7,TRBV27,TGTGCCAGCAGCCCGACAAGACTAAACTACGAGCAGTACTTC,CASSPTRLNYEQYF
NA,NA,TRBJ2-1,TRBV7-3,TGTGCCAGCAGCAACGTGGGCGGGGTTACTAACAATGAGCAGTTCTTC,CASSNVGGVTNNEQFF
TRBD2,NA,TRBJ2-2,TRBV10-3,TGTGCCATCAGACTAGCGGGAGAGGCCGGGGAGCTGTTTTTT,CAIRLAGEAGELFF
TRBD2,NA,TRBJ2-7,TRBV5-1,TGCGCCAGCAGCCCCGGGACTAGCGGGAGGAGCTACGAGCAGTACTTC,CASSPGTSGRSYEQYF
TRBD2,NA,TRBJ2-7,TRBV5-1,TGCGCCAGCAGCCCCCAGACTAGCACTACCTACGAGCAGTACTTC,CASSPQTSTTYEQYF
NA,NA,TRBJ1-1,TRBV6-1,TGTGCCAGCAGCCGACAGAACACTGAAGCTTTCTTT,CASSRQNTEAFF
NA,NA,TRBJ1-1,TRBV5-1,TGCGCCAGCAGCCGGGAGGTTCGGTTGGGCACTGAAGCTTTCTTT,CASSREVRLGTEAFF
NA,NA,TRBJ2-2,TRBV6-6,TGTGCCAGCACCGCCACGGCGGTCCTCACGACCGGGGAGCTGTTTTTT,CASTATAVLTTGELFF
TRBD2,NA,TRBJ2-5,TRBV5-6,TGTGCCAGCAGCGCCCGACTAGCGGGGCTGCAAGAGACCCAGTACTTC,CASSARLAGLQETQYF
NA,NA,TRBJ2-7,TRBV5-1,TGCGCCAGCAGTCTGGGACACCCCTACGAGCAGTACTTC,CASSLGHPYEQYF
TRBD1,NA,TRBJ1-2,TRBV7-2,TGTGCCAGCAGCTTAGGAGGACAGGGAGCCGCTAACTATGGCTACACCTTC,CASSLGGQGAANYGYTF
TRBD2,NA,TRBJ2-3,TRBV18,TGTGCCAGCTCATCCAGACTAGCTACAGATACGCAGTATTTT,CASSSRLATDTQYF
NA,NA,TRBJ1-1,TRBV18,TGTGCCAGCTCACCAGCCCTACAGAGAATGAACACTGAAGCTTTCTTT,CASSPALQRMNTEAFF
TRBD1,NA,TRBJ2-7,TRBV29-1,TGCAGCGCCACGTGGCGAGGTGGACAGGGCCTAGCCTACGAGCAGTACTTC,CSATWRGGQGLAYEQYF
TRBD2,few,TRBJ2-4,TRBV6-6,TGTGCCAGCAGTCTACGCGGGGGGGAAAACATTCAGTACTTC,CASSLRGGENIQYF
TRBD1,NA,TRBJ2-7,TRBV18,TGTGCCAGCTCAGCGGACAGGATCTACGAGCAGTACTTC,CASSADRIYEQYF
TRBD1,NA,TRBJ2-2,TRBV11-2,TGTGCCAGCAGAAAGGGGGTGACAGGGGGGACCGGGGAGCTGTTTTTT,CASRKGVTGGTGELFF
TRBD2,NA,TRBJ2-2,TRBV9,TGTGCCAGCAGCGTCCCAGCGGGAGGTCACGGGGAGCTGTTTTTT,CASSVPAGGHGELFF
TRBD1,NA,TRBJ1-5,TRBV19,TGTGCCAGTAGTCCTGACAGGGGCGGTCAGCCCCAGCATTTT,CASSPDRGGQPQHF
TRBD1,NA,TRBJ1-5,TRBV18,TGTGCCAGCTCACTCGACAGGGTGGATCAGCCCCAGCATTTT,CASSLDRVDQPQHF
TRBD1,few,TRBJ1-5,TRBV16,TGTGCCAGCAGCCAGAGTACCGGGACAGGGGGTCAGCCCCAGCATTTT,CASSQSTGTGGQPQHF
NA,NA,TRBJ2-7,TRBV6-1,TGTGCCAGCAGAGGGCAGGGGTTTGTAGACTACGAGCAGTACTTC,CASRGQGFVDYEQYF
TRBD1,NA,TRBJ1-5,TRBV5-1,TGCGCCAGCAGCGCCGGGACAGGGGGGAGCAATCAGCCCCAGCATTTT,CASSAGTGGSNQPQHF
NA,NA,TRBJ2-2,TRBV14,TGTGCCAGCAGCCCCTGGGGGCGCAACACCGGGGAGCTGTTTTTT,CASSPWGRNTGELFF
NA,NA,TRBJ1-4,TRBV15,TGTGCCACCAGCTCCGGGGAGGGCGAAAAACTGTTTTTT,CATSSGEGEKLFF
TRBD1,NA,TRBJ2-7,TRBV7-2,TGTGCCAGCAGTTATCCCCGGGGACAGTCCTACGAGCAGTACTTC,CASSYPRGQSYEQYF
NA,NA,TRBJ1-6,TRBV5-5,TGTGCCAGCAGCTGGCGAACAGGGATGGATAATTCACCCCTCCACTTT,CASSWRTGMDNSPLHF
TRBD1,NA,TRBJ1-4,TRBV18,TGTGCCAGCTCACCACCGAAAAACTCCCGGGACAGGGTAATCTGGGAAAAACTGTTTTTT,CASSPPKNSRDRVIWEKLFF
NA,NA,TRBJ2-7,TRBV7-8,TGTGCCTCGGGTGAGCAGTACTTC,CASGEQYF
TRBD1,NA,TRBJ2-3,TRBV5-1,TGCGCCAGCAGCAAGACAGGGACCCGCGATACGCAGTATTTT,CASSKTGTRDTQYF
TRBD1,NA,TRBJ2-3,TRBV6-1,TGTGCCAGCAGCCCTACAGGGGTAGATACGCAGTATTTT,CASSPTGVDTQYF
TRBD2,NA,TRBJ2-6,TRBV6-6,TGTGCCAGCAGTGGGAGGGGCTCTGGGGCCAACGTCCTGACTTTC,CASSGRGSGANVLTF
TRBD1,NA,TRBJ1-3,TRBV5-6,TGTGCCAGCAGCTTGACGACAGGGGCAGGAAACACCATATATTTT,CASSLTTGAGNTIYF
NA,NA,TRBJ1-2,TRBV15,TGTGCCACCAGCAGAGATATTCAGGGTGATGGCTACACCTTC,CATSRDIQGDGYTF
NA,NA,TRBJ2-7,TRBV30,TGTGCCTGGAGTCGTAGCGGCCTCTACGAGCAGTACTTC,CAWSRSGLYEQYF
TRBD1,once,TRBJ1-1,TRBV25-1,TGTGCCAGCAGTGAGACAGGGCTTTACACTGAAGCTTTCTTT,CASSETGLYTEAFF
NA,once,TRBJ2-4,TRBV19,TGTGCCACCCTAAGCCTGGCAGGGAATAAAAACATTCAGTACTTC,CATLSLAGNKNIQYF
TRBD1,NA,TRBJ1-2,TRBV5-1,TGCGCCAGCAGTTCCGGGACAGGGGATGGCTACACCTTC,CASSSGTGDGYTF
NA,NA,TRBJ1-4,TRBV7-8,TGTGCCAGCAGCCCAGACAGATTTAATGAAAAACTATTTTTT,CASSPDRFNEKLFF
NA,NA,TRBJ1-4,TRBV6-6,TGTGCCAGCAGCAGAGGAGGGGAAAAACTGTTTTTT,CASSRGGEKLFF
NA,NA,TRBJ2-1,TRBV6-1,TGTGCCAGCAGTGACTACAGCACGCGTGAGCAGTTCTTC,CASSDYSTREQFF
NA,NA,TRBJ2-1,TRBV7-9,TGTGCCAGCAGCCCTCACAATGAGCAGTTCTTC,CASSPHNEQFF
NA,NA,TRBJ1-1,TRBV5-1,TGCGCCAGCAGCTACCTTATCAGGGCTGCTAGCACTGAAGCTTTCTTT,CASSYLIRAASTEAFF
NA,NA,TRBJ1-5,TRBV18,TGTGCCAGCTCACCATTAGGGGCAACGAATAGCAATCAGCCCCAGCATTTT,CASSPLGATNSNQPQHF
NA,once,TRBJ2-5,TRBV19,TGTGCCAGTAGTGGTTGGCTAGAGACCCAGTACTTC,CASSGWLETQYF